The clone carrying this T cell receptor beta chain was found many times. Antigen specificity is unknown. CDR1 is MNHNS and CDR2 is SASEGT in the germline V gene. The trim removed 3 bases at V and 6 bases at J, leaving 4 bases unmatched. The CDR3 is 14 residues long. These data belong to a study of Graves' ophthalmopathy and Graves' hyperthyroidism. Overall study findings and caveats: Appearing in blood as well were most expanded thyroid clonotypes above 0.001 frequency.

RNA transcripts served as template for amplifying TCR beta CDR3 sequences. Second-round multiplex PCR followed a first-round RT-PCR using HTBI primers. TCRdb passed the multiplex PCR reads through MiXCR, listing each CDR3 protein once. The data contain 600,000 to 650,000 distinct CDR3 sequences, roughly 20% of them seen just once; the ten biggest clones take up around 7%. The TCR sequence derives from a young woman with stable Graves' hyperthyroidism. Some clones in this sample may be carry-over from other donors' samples. Sequencing input: peripheral blood. The V gene is TRBV6-1, the J gene TRBJ1-5; TRBD1 aligns across 8 bases. In DNA, the CDR3 is TGTGCCAGCAGTGATGGACAGGGCGGTCAGCCCCAGCATTTT. Encoded protein: CASSDGQGGQPQHF.